The clone carrying this T cell receptor (beta chain) is a singleton in its sample. The sample belongs to a study of blood T cell repertoires in COVID-19. Study as a whole: The United States, Italy and Spain supplied acute and convalescent COVID-19 samples. In each case, the material was cDNA or gDNA derived from T cells, B-cell-depleted T cells, or PBMCs.

Authors' processing steps: Counts of nucleated cells, estimated from reference gene primer amplification, were obtained. Clones were read by immunoSEQ multiplex PCR, and TCRdb kept only the in-frame ones, dropping some. That table supplies the V and J calls and clone size; D and trimming were determined from the DNA. The table lists tens of thousands of clones, 90% to 95% of them singletons. The TCR was taken from a woman aged 45-65 years in a cohort sampled during active COVID-19. The source material was peripheral blood.

CDR3 coding DNA: TGCGCCAGCAGCTCTTCTAGCACAGATACGCAGTATTTT. It encodes CASSSSSTDTQYF. The chain joins TRBV5-1 to TRBJ2-3; D not resolved. Trimming took 3 bases from V and 0 from J, leaving 5 bases between them. The CDR3 consists of 13 residues. Germline assignment: CDR1 SGHRS and CDR2 YFSETQ.